There are many counts of the clone carrying this TCR beta chain. Its antigen is not identified. The record originates from a study of T cells in Graves' hyperthyroidism and ophthalmopathy. Trimming removed 7 bases at V and 0 bases at J, with 22 bases between. The CDR3 totals 17 residues. CDR1 and CDR2 from the germline V gene are MNHEY and SVGEGT. Amplified TCR beta CDR3 regions came from RNA transcripts. With the HTBI primer set, the TCR CDR3 went through a first round of RT-PCR. TCRdb recomputed calls from the multiplex PCR reads with MiXCR, one row per CDR3 protein. The sample gives approximately 380,000 distinct CDR3 sequences, over 12% of which show up once; around 27% is in the top ten. General study findings and limits: Ophthalmopathy prediction by the model preceded onset by a median approximately six months.

This chain links TRBV6-2 or TRBV6-3 with TRBJ2-7; the D gene is possibly TRBD2 (5 bases). This sequence was found in a man in his forties or fifties with Graves' ophthalmopathy. Sequencing used blood. This CDR3 is CASNRRGLADPSYEQYF. Here the CDR3 DNA reads TGTGCCAGCAACCGCCGAGGGCTGGCGGACCCCTCCTACGAGCAGTACTTC.